A single sample gave rise to the 20 T cell receptor beta chains below, sequenced in a study of T cell changes during pregnancy in multiple sclerosis. Method: immunoSEQ multiplex PCR; TCRdb's copy keeps in-frame clones and lacks some. The sample gives tens of thousands of clones, roughly 85% of which show up once; approximately 8% is in the top ten. Sequenced here: CD8+ T cells from peripheral blood mononuclear cells, sampled in the first trimester of pregnancy. These receptors were collected from a female donor in good health, enrolled as a control in a pregnancy study.

The genes are TRBV7-2 and TRBJ2-1; D is unclear. CDR3 size: 15 residues. Trimming removed 1 base from V and 6 bases from J, with 13 bases in between. The germline gives CDR1 SGHTA, CDR2 FQGNSA. As DNA, the CDR3 is TGTGCCAGCAGCTTAGGGTTAGTCCTTCTCAATGAGCAGTTCTTC. This encodes CASSLGLVLLNEQFF.

V usage is TRBV6-5 and J usage is TRBJ1-1; D gene unclear. The CDR3 loop spans 15 amino acids. Germline assignment: CDR1 MNHEY and CDR2 SVGAGI. V was shortened by 4 bases and J by 1 base, with 13 bases between the two germline ends. In nucleotides, the CDR3 is TGTGCCAGCAGTTTTGCCCTGGGAGGGAACACTGAAGCTTTCTTT. Amino acids: CASSFALGGNTEAFF.

The V and J genes are TRBV19 and TRBJ2-3; weak D call: TRBD1 (6 bases). Looked up from germline, CDR1 is LNHDA and CDR2 is SQIVND (reference sequence). V lost 6 bases and J lost 3, with 7 bases in between. The CDR3 sequence is 12 residues long. CDR3 sequence (DNA): TGTGCCAGTAGCACAGGGACAGATACGCAGTATTTT. Translation: CASSTGTDTQYF.

V is TRBV7-8 and J is TRBJ1-2, with 9 positions matching TRBD1. The CDR3 runs 14 residues. Germline CDR1 reads SGHVS; CDR2 reads FQNEAQ. V lost 5 bases to trimming and J lost 4 bases; unmatched junction nucleotides: 5. CDR3 coding DNA: TGTGCCAGCAGCCCGGGGACAGGGCTCTATGGCTACACCTTC. Its protein product is CASSPGTGLYGYTF.

V usage is TRBV19 and J usage is TRBJ2-7; possible D gene TRBD2, 6 bases. From germline, CDR1 is LNHDA and CDR2 SQIVND (reference sequence). The CDR3 spans 15 residues. Trimming removed 2 bases at V and 5 bases at J, with 16 bases between. The CDR3 nucleotides read TGTGCCAGTAGTATATTGGGGGGTAATTCCCACGAGCAGTACTTC. The encoded protein is CASSILGGNSHEQYF.

For the CDR3, the DNA is TGTGCCAGCAGCCGCTGGACTAGCGGGGGGCCACGAGCTCTCGAGCAGTACTTC. Its translation: CASSRWTSGGPRALEQYF. The chain uses TRBV11-1 and TRBJ2-7, with 14 positions matching TRBD2. The CDR3 loop spans 18 amino acids. CDR1 is SGHAT and CDR2 is FQDESV in the germline V gene (reference sequence). V trimming: 5 bases; J trimming: 6 bases; junction bases outside the gene matches: 15. The full variable domain, its missing parts supplied by reference TRBV11-1 and TRBJ2-7, is EAEVAQSPRYKITEKSQAVAFWCDPISGHATLYWYRQILGQGPELLVQFQDESVVDDSQLPKDRFSAERLKGVDSTLKIQPAELGDSAMYLCASSRWTSGGPRALEQYFGPGTRLTVT.

The chain has TRBV6-5 and TRBJ1-1; tentative D call: TRBD1 (5 bases). V was clipped by 3 bases and J by 0 bases, with 11 bases between them. Looked up from germline, CDR1 is MNHEY and CDR2 is SVGAGI. The CDR3 has 15 residues. The CDR3 loop reads CASSYSRGMNTEAFF. The DNA of the CDR3 is TGTGCCAGCAGTTATTCCCGGGGGATGAACACTGAAGCTTTCTTT.

The chain employs TRBV7-8 and TRBJ2-1; 12 bases are a match to TRBD1. Germline-derived CDR1 and CDR2 are SGHVS and FQNEAQ. This CDR3 is 16 amino acids long. J gave up 5 bases and V 5 bases, and 7 bases lay outside the gene matches. The CDR3 region is CASSLSGQGAHNEQFF. CDR3 nucleotide sequence: TGTGCCAGCAGCCTATCGGGACAGGGGGCCCACAATGAGCAGTTCTTC.

CDR3 sequence: CASSRGAGNSQETQYF. As DNA, the CDR3 is TGTGCCAGCAGCCGCGGGGCAGGGAACAGCCAAGAGACCCAGTACTTC. The rearrangement joins TRBV9 to TRBJ2-5, with D tentatively TRBD2 (6 bases). The CDR3 runs to 16 residues. Germline V gene sequence: CDR1 SGDLS, CDR2 YYNGEE. Trimming removed 4 bases from V and 1 base from J, with 17 bases in between. The variable domain in full, with the rest retrieved from reference TRBV9 and TRBJ2-5, is DSGVTQTPKHLITATGQRVTLRCSPRSGDLSVYWYQQSLDQGLQFLIQYYNGEERAKGNILERFSAQQFPDLHSELNLSSLELGDSALYFCASSRGAGNSQETQYFGPGTRLLVL.

This clone was counted only a few times. V and J are TRBV7-9 and TRBJ1-1, with D possibly matching TRBD1 (5 bases). The CDR3 totals 13 residues. Germline CDR1 and CDR2: SEHNR and FQNEAQ (reference sequence). Trimming stripped 3 bases from V and 5 bases from J, with 10 bases between. In nucleotides, the CDR3 is TGTGCCAGCAGCTTTGGACACACGACTGAAGCTTTCTTT. Translation: CASSFGHTTEAFF.

The V and J genes are TRBV27 and TRBJ2-7; the D gene is possibly TRBD2 (6 bases). V lost 5 bases, J lost 1 base, and 9 bases lay in between. The length of the CDR3 is 13 residues. Germline V gives CDR1 MNHEY, CDR2 SMNVEV (reference sequence). The CDR3 bases are TGTGCCAGCAGTCCCGGGGGATCCTACGAGCAGTACTTC. It is translated as CASSPGGSYEQYF.

The chain has TRBV4-3 and TRBJ1-5; 7 bases map to TRBD1. Per the germline V gene, CDR1 is LGHNA and CDR2 is YSLEER. This CDR3 is 14 amino acids long. Trimming took 1 base from V and 9 from J; bases not matched to a gene: 6. CDR3 loop: CASSQGQGEWPQHF. The CDR3 region has the DNA TGCGCCAGCAGCCAAGGACAGGGAGAGTGGCCCCAGCATTTT.

This chain uses TRBV15 with TRBJ2-3, with 8 bases identical to TRBD2. Trimming removed 5 bases from V and 0 bases from J; junction bases left unmatched: 10. The CDR3 spans 17 residues. The V gene's germline CDR1 is LNHNV and CDR2 YYDKDF (reference sequence). CDR3 sequence: CATSSILAGSSTDTQYF. CDR3 nucleotide sequence: TGTGCCACCAGCTCCATCTTAGCGGGGAGTAGCACAGATACGCAGTATTTT.

The chain employs TRBV7-2 and TRBJ2-6, with D possibly being TRBD1 (5 bases). The CDR3 covers 17 residues. Germline V gives CDR1 SGHTA, CDR2 FQGNSA. With 5 bases removed from V and 0 bases from J, the gap between germline ends came to 14 bases. The CDR3 protein is CASSAGRGYSGANVLTF. CDR3 in DNA: TGTGCCAGCAGCGCAGGGCGCGGATACTCTGGGGCCAACGTCCTGACTTTC.

The CDR3 loop reads CASRIRQGFLCTF. The CDR3 DNA reads as TGCGCCAGCAGAATACGACAGGGTTTCTTATGCACCTTC. This rearrangement joins TRBV10-2 to TRBJ1-2; 7 bases match TRBD1. This CDR3 has 13 amino acids. The V segment lost 6 bases and the J segment 13 bases; nucleotides outside the gene matches: 14. CDR1 is WSHSY, CDR2 SAAADI, per germline.

The chain couples TRBV7-9 to TRBJ2-5, with D unresolved. The V gene's germline CDR1 is SEHNR and CDR2 FQNEAQ (reference sequence). Trimming took 2 bases from V and 2 from J, leaving 6 bases between them. This CDR3 is 13 amino acids long. Here the CDR3 DNA reads TGTGCCAGCAGCTTATCCGTTCAAGAGACCCAGTACTTC. Residues: CASSLSVQETQYF.

The chain links TRBV9 to TRBJ2-7, with D tentatively TRBD2 (5 bases). From germline, CDR1 is SGDLS and CDR2 YYNGEE. CDR3 length: 14 amino acids. V was clipped by 4 bases and J by 3 bases, with 14 bases between them. CDR3 DNA sequence: TGTGCCAGCAGCATCGATCTGGGGAGCTACGAGCAGTACTTC. Translated, it gives CASSIDLGSYEQYF.

J is TRBJ1-1 and V is TRBV7-3; TRBD1 matches at 8 bases. This CDR3 is 14 amino acids long. J was trimmed by 1 base and V by 5 bases; bases with no gene match: 3. CDR1 is SGHTA and CDR2 is FQGTGA in the germline V gene. CDR3 residues: CASSDGQGNTEAFF. CDR3 DNA: TGTGCCAGCAGCGACGGACAGGGGAACACTGAAGCTTTCTTT. The whole variable domain, filled in from reference TRBV7-3 and TRBJ1-1, reads GAGVSQTPSNKVTEKGKYVELRCDPISGHTALYWYRQSLGQGPEFLIYFQGTGAADDSGLPNDRFFAVRPEGSVSTLKIQRTERGDSAVYLCASSDGQGNTEAFFGQGTRLTVV.

The chain uses TRBV2 and TRBJ2-3; no clear D gene. This CDR3 is built from 13 residues. V was trimmed by 7 bases and J by 2 bases, leaving 10 bases between them. Per germline, CDR1 SNHLY and CDR2 FYNNEI. The CDR3 region has the DNA TGTGCCAGCATCCCGCCAGACACAGATACGCAGTATTTT. This sequence encodes CASIPPDTDTQYF.

The CDR3 loop is CASSLDNGNTIYF. The DNA for the CDR3 is TGTGCCAGCAGCTTAGACAACGGAAACACCATATATTTT. The rearrangement links TRBV7-2 to TRBJ1-3; D ambiguous. CDR1 and CDR2 from the germline V gene are SGHTA and FQGNSA. This CDR3 is 13 amino acids long. Trimming stripped 1 base from V and 4 bases from J, with 5 bases between.